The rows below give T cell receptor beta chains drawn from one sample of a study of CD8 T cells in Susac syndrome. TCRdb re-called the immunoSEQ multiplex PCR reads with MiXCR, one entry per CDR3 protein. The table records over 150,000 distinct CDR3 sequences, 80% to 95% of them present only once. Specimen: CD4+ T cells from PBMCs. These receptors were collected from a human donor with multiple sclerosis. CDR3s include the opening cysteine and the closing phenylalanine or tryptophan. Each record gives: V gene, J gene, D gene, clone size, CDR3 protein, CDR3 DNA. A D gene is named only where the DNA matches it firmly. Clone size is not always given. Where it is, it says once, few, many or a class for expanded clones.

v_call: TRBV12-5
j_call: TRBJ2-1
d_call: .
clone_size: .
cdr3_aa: CASGLTAPQFF
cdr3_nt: TGTGCTAGTGGTCTCACAGCCCCGCAGTTCTTC

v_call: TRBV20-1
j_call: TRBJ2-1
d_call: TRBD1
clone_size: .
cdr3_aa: CSVTGQGAYNEQFF
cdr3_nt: TGCAGTGTAACGGGACAGGGGGCCTACAATGAGCAGTTCTTC

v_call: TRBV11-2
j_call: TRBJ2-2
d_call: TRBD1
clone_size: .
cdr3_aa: CASSPRTGTTGELFF
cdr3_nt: TGTGCCAGCAGCCCGCGGACAGGGACCACCGGGGAGCTGTTTTTT

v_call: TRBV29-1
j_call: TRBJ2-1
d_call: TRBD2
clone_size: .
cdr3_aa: CSVRSSGAPIWNNEQFF
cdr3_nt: TGCAGCGTCCGATCCAGCGGGGCCCCAATTTGGAACAATGAGCAGTTCTTC

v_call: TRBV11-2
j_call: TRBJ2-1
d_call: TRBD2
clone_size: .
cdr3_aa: CASSLAGGQFF
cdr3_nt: TGTGCCAGCAGCTTAGCGGGGGGGCAGTTCTTC

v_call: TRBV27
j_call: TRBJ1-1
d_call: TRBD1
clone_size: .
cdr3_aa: CASNPNRGSNTEAFF
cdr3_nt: TGTGCCAGCAACCCTAACAGGGGGAGCAACACTGAAGCTTTCTTT

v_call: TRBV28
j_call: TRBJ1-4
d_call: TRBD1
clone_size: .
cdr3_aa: CASSPGQTREKLFF
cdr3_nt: TGTGCCAGCAGCCCGGGACAGACCAGGGAAAAACTGTTTTTT

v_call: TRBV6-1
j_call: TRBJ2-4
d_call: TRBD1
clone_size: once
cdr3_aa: CASSEVQGNIQYF
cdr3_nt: TGTGCCAGCAGTGAAGTACAGGGGAACATTCAGTACTTC

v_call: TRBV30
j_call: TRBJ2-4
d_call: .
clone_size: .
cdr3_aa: CAWRHLAKNIQYF
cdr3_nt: TGTGCCTGGAGGCATCTAGCCAAAAACATTCAGTACTTC

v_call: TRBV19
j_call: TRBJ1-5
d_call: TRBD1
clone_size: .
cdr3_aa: CASSRDRGNQPQHF
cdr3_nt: TGTGCCAGTAGCCGGGACAGGGGTAATCAGCCCCAGCATTTT

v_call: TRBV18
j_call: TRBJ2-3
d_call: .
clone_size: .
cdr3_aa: CASSPAGGTDTQYF
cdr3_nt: TGTGCCAGCTCACCTGCGGGTGGCACAGATACGCAGTATTTT

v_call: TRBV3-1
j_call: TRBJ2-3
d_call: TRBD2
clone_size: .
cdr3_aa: CASSQDRFQRGAGTDTQYF
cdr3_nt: TGTGCCAGCAGCCAAGATCGATTTCAGCGGGGGGCCGGGACAGATACGCAGTATTTT

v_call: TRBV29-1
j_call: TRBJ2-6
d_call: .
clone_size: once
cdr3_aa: CSVRGSGANVLTF
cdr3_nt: TGCAGCGTCAGGGGTAGTGGGGCCAACGTCCTGACTTTC

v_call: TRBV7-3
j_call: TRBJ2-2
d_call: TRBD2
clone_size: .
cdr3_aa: CASRPPGLANTGELFF
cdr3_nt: TGTGCCAGCAGGCCGCCGGGACTAGCGAACACCGGGGAGCTGTTTTTT

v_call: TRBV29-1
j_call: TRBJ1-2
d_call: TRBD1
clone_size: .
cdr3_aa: CSGTGGAEYGYTF
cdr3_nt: TGCAGCGGTACAGGGGGCGCTGAATATGGCTACACCTTC

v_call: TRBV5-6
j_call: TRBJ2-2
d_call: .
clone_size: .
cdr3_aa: CASSLSGRWTGELFF
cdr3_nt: TGTGCCAGCAGCTTATCCGGGAGATGGACCGGGGAGCTGTTTTTT

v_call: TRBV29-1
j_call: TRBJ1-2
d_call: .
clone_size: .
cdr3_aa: CSVEEDSSRVQGRNYGYTF
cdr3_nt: TGCAGCGTTGAAGAAGATTCCTCTCGGGTACAGGGACGCAACTATGGCTACACCTTC

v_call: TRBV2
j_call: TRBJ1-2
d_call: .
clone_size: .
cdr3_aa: CASTPSYGYTF
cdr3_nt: TGTGCCAGCACTCCGAGCTATGGCTACACCTTC

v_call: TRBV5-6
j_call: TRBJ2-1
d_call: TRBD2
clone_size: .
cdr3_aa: CASSLVAGAENEQFF
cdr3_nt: TGTGCCAGCAGCTTGGTAGCGGGGGCGGAAAATGAGCAGTTCTTC

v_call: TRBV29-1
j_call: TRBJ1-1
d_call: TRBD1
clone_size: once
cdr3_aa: CSVEGQENTEAFF
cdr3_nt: TGCAGCGTTGAGGGACAGGAGAACACTGAAGCTTTCTTT

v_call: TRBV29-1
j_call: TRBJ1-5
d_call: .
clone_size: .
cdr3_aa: CSVEVQGPNQPQHF
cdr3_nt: TGCAGCGTTGAAGTGCAGGGCCCTAATCAGCCCCAGCATTTT

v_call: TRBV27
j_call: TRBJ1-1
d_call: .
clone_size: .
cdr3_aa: CASSLSEGRRTEAFF
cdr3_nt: TGTGCCAGCAGTTTAAGTGAGGGGAGGCGCACTGAAGCTTTCTTT

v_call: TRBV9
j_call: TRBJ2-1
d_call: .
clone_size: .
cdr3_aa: CASSVGILTFSSYNEQFF
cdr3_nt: TGTGCCAGCAGCGTAGGTATTCTCACCTTCAGCTCCTACAATGAGCAGTTCTTC

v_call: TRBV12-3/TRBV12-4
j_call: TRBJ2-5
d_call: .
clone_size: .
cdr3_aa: CASSPSGGKEETQYF
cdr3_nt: TGTGCCAGCAGTCCTTCGGGCGGGAAGGAAGAGACCCAGTACTTC

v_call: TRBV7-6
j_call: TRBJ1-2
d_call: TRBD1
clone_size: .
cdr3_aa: CAPPTGQTQKNYGYTF
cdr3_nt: TGTGCCCCCCCGACAGGGCAAACTCAGAAAAACTATGGCTACACCTTC

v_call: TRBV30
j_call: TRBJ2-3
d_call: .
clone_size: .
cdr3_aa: CAWSMGDTQYF
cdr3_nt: TGTGCCTGGAGTATGGGAGATACGCAGTATTTT

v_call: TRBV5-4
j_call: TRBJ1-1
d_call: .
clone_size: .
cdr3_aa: CASSLVRASITEAFF
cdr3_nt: TGTGCCAGCAGCTTGGTTCGGGCTTCGATCACTGAAGCTTTCTTT

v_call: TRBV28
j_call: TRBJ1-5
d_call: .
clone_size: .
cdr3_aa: CASTRSLPLNQPQHF
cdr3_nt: TGTGCCAGCACCCGAAGCTTACCCCTTAATCAGCCCCAGCATTTT

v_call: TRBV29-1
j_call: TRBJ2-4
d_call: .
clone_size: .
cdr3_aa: CSVGDGRRKAKNIQYF
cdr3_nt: TGCAGCGTTGGGGACGGTAGGAGGAAAGCCAAAAACATTCAGTACTTC

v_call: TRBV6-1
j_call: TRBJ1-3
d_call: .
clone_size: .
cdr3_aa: CASRAQALTGNTIYF
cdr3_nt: TGTGCCAGCAGAGCACAGGCTTTAACTGGAAACACCATATATTTT

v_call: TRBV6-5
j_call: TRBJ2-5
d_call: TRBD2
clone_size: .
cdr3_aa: CASRLGLAGETQYF
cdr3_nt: TGTGCCAGCAGATTGGGACTAGCGGGAGAGACCCAGTACTTC

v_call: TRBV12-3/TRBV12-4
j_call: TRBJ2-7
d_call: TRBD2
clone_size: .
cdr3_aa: CASSSGTNAYEQYF
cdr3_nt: TGTGCCAGCAGCTCCGGGACTAACGCCTACGAGCAGTACTTC

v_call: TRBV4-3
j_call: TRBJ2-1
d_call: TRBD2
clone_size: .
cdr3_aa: CASSTHSGSSYNEQFF
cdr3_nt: TGCGCCAGCAGTACCCATAGCGGGAGCTCCTACAATGAGCAGTTCTTC

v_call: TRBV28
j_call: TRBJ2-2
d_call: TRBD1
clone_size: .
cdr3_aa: CASTPGQGLGELFF
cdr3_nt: TGTGCCAGCACCCCAGGACAGGGCTTAGGGGAGCTGTTTTTT

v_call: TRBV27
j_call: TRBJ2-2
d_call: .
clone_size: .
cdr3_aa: CASKPATDTGELFF
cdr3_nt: TGTGCCAGCAAACCCGCGACAGACACCGGGGAGCTGTTTTTT

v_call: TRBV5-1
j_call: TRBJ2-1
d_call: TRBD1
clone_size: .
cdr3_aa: CASSRDRGNGNEQFF
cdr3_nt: TGCGCCAGCAGTCGTGACAGGGGGAATGGAAATGAGCAGTTCTTC

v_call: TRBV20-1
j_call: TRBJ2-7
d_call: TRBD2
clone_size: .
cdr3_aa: CSAPGTSGPEQYF
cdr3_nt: TGCAGTGCCCCCGGGACTAGCGGACCTGAGCAGTACTTC

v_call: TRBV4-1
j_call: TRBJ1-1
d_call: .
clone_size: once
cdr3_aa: CASSQSTQTLLLNTEAFF
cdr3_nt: TGCGCCAGCAGCCAAAGTACCCAGACGTTACTTTTGAACACTGAAGCTTTCTTT

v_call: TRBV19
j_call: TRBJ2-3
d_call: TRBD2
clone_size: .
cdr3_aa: CASAWAGVPTDTQYF
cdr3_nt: TGTGCCAGTGCATGGGCGGGAGTCCCTACAGATACGCAGTATTTT

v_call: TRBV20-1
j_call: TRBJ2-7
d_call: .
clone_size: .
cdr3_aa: CSARVAAAGEQYF
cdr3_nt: TGCAGTGCTAGAGTAGCGGCGGCCGGAGAGCAGTACTTC

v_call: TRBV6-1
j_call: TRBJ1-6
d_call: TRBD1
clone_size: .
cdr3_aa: CASSPSSGGGDSPLHF
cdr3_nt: TGTGCCAGCAGCCCTTCATCAGGGGGAGGAGATTCACCCCTCCACTTT